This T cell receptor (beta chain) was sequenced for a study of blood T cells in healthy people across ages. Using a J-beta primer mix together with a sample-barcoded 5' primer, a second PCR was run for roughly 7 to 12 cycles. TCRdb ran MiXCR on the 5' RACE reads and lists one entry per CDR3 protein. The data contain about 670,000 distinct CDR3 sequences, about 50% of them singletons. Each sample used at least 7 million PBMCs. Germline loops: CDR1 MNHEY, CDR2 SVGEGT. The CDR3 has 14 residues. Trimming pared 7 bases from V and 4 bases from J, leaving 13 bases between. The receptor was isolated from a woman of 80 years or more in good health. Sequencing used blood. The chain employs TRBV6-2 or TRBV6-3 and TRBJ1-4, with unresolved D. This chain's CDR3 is CASNQVLHNEKLFF. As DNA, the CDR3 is TGTGCCAGCAATCAAGTACTCCATAATGAAAAACTGTTTTTT.